This T cell receptor beta chain emerged from a study of technical replicates of blood from a handful of donors. This table comes from immunoSEQ multiplex PCR, and its TCRdb copy is limited to in-frame clones, with some not included. The repertoire includes about 75,000 clones, approximately 96% of them detected once, and under 0.2% sits in the top ten. Germline V CDR1 and CDR2: SNHLY, FYNNEI. The CDR3 spans 15 residues. The junction had 13 bases not matched to a gene; V was cut back by 8 bases and J by 5 bases. Sample: T cells isolated from PBMCs. This rearrangement joins TRBV2 to TRBJ2-5, with 8 bases fitting TRBD2. This receptor was taken from a human donor in good health. For the CDR3, the DNA is TGTGCCAGCGAAGGGGTGCGGGGGGCGACCGAGACCCAGTACTTC. Its protein product is CASEGVRGATETQYF.